The present T cell receptor (beta chain) was sequenced within a study of post-analysis software for immune sequencing data. The study, taken as a whole, reports: Patients showed TRBV5-6, TRBV5-1 and TRBV20-1 among four to six TRBV segments more frequent than in controls. Controls significantly exceeded multiple sclerosis patients in normalized Chao1 diversity.

Unique molecular identifiers were carried by the TCR beta cDNA libraries. Some 500,000 cDNA molecules were obtained per 1 to 10 million input T cells. A single record per CDR3 protein comes from TCRdb applying MiXCR to the PCR reads. Altogether fewer than 850,000 distinct CDR3 sequences are present, 30% being singletons, with the ten largest covering roughly 0.53%. The germline V gene encodes CDR1 SGHDT and CDR2 YYEEEE. The CDR3 is 14 residues long. V was pared by 4 bases and J by 10 bases, with 18 bases between. For this clonotype: The antigen is undetermined.

The rearrangement uses TRBV5-6 and TRBJ2-1; D is undetermined. Source material: blood. The clonotype originates from a girl under 18 with multiple sclerosis. Here the CDR3 reads CASSQLVSPTEQFF. The CDR3 DNA reads TGTGCCAGCAGCCAGCTTGTGTCCCCCACGGAGCAGTTCTTC.